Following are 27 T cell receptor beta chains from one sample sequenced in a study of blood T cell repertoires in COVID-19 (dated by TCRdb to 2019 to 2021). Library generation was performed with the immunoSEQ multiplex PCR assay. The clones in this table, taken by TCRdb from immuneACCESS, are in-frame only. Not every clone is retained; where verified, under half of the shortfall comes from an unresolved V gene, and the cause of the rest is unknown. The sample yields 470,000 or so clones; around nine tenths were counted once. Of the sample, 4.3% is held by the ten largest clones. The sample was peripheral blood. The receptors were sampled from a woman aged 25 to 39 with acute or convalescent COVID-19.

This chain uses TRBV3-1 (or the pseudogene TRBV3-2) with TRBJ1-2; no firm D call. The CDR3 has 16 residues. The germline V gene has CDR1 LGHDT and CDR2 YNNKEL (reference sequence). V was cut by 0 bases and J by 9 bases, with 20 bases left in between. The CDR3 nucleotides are TGTGCCAGCAGCCAAGATCTTTTGGCCCCGAGAGGCCGCTACACCTTC. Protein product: CASSQDLLAPRGRYTF.

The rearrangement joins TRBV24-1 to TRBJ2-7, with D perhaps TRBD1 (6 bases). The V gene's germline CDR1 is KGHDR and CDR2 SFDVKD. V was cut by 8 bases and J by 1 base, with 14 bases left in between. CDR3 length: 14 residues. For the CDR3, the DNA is TGTGCCACCAACAGGACAGTTCCGTCCTACGAGCAGTACTTC. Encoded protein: CATNRTVPSYEQYF.

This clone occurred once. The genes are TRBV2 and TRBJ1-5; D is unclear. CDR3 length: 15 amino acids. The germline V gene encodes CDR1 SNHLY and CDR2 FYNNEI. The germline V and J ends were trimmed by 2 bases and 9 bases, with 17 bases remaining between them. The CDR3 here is CASSENRQPQWPQHF. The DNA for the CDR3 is TGTGCCAGCAGTGAAAACCGACAACCCCAATGGCCCCAGCATTTT. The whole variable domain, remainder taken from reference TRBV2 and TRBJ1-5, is EPEVTQTPSHQVTQMGQEVILRCVPISNHLYFYWYRQILGQKVEFLVSFYNNEISEKSEIFDDQFSVERPDGSNFTLKIRSTKLEDSAMYFCASSENRQPQWPQHFGDGTRLSIL.

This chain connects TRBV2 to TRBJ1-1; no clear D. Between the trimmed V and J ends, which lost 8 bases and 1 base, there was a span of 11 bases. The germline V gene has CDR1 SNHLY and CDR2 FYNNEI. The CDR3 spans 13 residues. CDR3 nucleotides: TGTGCCAGCCACATTCTTTGGAACACTGAAGCTTTCTTT. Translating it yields CASHILWNTEAFF. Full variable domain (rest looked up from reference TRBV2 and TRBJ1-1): EPEVTQTPSHQVTQMGQEVILRCVPISNHLYFYWYRQILGQKVEFLVSFYNNEISEKSEIFDDQFSVERPDGSNFTLKIRSTKLEDSAMYFCASHILWNTEAFFGQGTRLTVV.

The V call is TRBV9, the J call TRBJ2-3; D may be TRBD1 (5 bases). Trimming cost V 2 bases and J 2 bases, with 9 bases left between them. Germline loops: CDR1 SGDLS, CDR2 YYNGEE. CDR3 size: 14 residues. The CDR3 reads CASSVDKPTDTQYF. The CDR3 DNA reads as TGTGCCAGCAGCGTGGACAAACCCACAGATACGCAGTATTTT.

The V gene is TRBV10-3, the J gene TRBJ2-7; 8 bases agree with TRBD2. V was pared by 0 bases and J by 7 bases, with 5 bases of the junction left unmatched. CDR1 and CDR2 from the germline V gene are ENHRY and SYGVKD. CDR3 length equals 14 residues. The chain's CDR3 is CAISESRTSREQYF. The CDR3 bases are TGTGCCATCAGTGAGTCCCGGACTAGCAGGGAGCAGTACTTC.

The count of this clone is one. The CDR3 reads CASSPQGINEKLFF. Written as DNA, the CDR3 is TGTGCCAGCAGTCCCCAGGGAATTAATGAAAAACTGTTTTTT. The rearrangement links TRBV2 to TRBJ1-4; possible D gene TRBD1, 5 bases. This CDR3 region has 14 residues. V was clipped by 5 bases and J by 4 bases, with 11 bases between them. Germline loops: CDR1 SNHLY, CDR2 FYNNEI.

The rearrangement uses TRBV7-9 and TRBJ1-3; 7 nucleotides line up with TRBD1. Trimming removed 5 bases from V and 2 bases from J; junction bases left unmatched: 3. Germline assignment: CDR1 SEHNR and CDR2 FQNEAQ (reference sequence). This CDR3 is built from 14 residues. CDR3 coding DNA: TGTGCCAGCAGCGGGACAGTGACTGGAAACACCATATATTTT. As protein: CASSGTVTGNTIYF.

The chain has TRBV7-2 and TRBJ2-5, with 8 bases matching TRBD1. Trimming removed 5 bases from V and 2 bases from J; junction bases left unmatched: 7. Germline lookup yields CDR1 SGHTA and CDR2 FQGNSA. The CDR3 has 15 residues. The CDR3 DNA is TGTGCCAGCAGCAAAATGACAGGGGAACAAGAGACCCAGTACTTC. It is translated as CASSKMTGEQETQYF.

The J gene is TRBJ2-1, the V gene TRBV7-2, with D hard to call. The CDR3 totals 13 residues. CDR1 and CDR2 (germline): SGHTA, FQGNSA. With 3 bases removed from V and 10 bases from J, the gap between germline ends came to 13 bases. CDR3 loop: CASSFEEADEQFF. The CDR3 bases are TGTGCCAGCAGCTTCGAGGAAGCAGACGAGCAGTTCTTC.

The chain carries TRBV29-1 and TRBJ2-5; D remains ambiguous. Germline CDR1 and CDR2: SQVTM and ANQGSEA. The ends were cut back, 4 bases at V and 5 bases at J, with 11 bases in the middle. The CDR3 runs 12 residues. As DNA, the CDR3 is TGCAGCGTTGTACATCCCGGGGAGACCCAGTACTTC. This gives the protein CSVVHPGETQYF.

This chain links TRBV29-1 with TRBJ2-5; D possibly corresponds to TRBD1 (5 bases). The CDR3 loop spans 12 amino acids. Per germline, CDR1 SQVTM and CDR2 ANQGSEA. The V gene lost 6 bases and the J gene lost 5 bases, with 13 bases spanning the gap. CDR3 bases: TGCAGCGTGACTCAGGGCGTCGAGACCCAGTACTTC. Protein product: CSVTQGVETQYF.

The CDR3 region has the DNA TGTGCCAGCTCACCCGACAGGGGCGCCTCGGGCTATGGCTACACCTTC. Protein product: CASSPDRGASGYGYTF. The V call is TRBV18, the J call TRBJ1-2; 8 bases line up with TRBD1. The CDR3 runs 16 residues. Germline V gene data show CDR1 as KGHSH and CDR2 as LQKENI. V trimming: 3 bases; J trimming: 4 bases; junction bases outside the gene matches: 10.

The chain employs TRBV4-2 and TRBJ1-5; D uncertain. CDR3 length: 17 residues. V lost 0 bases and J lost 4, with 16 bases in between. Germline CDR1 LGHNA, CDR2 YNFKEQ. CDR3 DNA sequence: TGTGCCAGCAGCCAAGATTGGGCCCAAAGGGAGAATCAGCCCCAGCATTTT. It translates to CASSQDWAQRENQPQHF.

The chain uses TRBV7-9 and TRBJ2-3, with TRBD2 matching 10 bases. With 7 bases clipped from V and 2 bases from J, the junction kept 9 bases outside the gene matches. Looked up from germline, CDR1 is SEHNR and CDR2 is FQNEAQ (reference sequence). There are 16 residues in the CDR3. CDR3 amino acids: CASTHIAGGHTDTQYF. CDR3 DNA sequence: TGTGCCAGCACCCATATAGCGGGGGGTCACACAGATACGCAGTATTTT.

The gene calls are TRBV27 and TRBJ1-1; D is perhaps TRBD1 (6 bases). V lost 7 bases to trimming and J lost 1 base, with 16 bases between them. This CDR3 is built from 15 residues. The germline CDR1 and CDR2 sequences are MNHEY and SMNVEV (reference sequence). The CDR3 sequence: CASTLGFRGNTEAFF. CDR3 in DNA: TGTGCCAGCACCCTTGGTTTCAGGGGGAACACTGAAGCTTTCTTT.

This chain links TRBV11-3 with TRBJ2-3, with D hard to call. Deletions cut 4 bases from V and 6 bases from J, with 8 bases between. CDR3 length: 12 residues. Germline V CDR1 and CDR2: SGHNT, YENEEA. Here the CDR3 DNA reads TGTGCCAGCAGCTATGCCGCGGATACGCAGTATTTT. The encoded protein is CASSYAADTQYF.

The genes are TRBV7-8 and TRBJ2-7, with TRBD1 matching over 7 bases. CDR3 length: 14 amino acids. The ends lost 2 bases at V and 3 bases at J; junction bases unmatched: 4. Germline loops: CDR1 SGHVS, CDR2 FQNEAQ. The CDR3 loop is CASSLSPGGYEQYF. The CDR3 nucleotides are TGTGCCAGCAGCTTAAGCCCAGGGGGCTACGAGCAGTACTTC. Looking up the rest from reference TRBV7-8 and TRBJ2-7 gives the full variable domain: GAGVSQSPRYKVAKRGQDVALRCDPISGHVSLFWYQQALGQGPEFLTYFQNEAQLDKSGLPSDRFFAERPEGSVSTLKIQRTQQEDSAVYLCASSLSPGGYEQYFGPGTRLTVT.

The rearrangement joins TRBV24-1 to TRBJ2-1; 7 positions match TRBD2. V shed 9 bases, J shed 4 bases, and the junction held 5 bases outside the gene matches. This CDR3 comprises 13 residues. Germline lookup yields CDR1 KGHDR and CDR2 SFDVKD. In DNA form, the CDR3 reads TGTGCCACCCGTGGCGGGGGTTACAATGAGCAGTTCTTC. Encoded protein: CATRGGGYNEQFF.

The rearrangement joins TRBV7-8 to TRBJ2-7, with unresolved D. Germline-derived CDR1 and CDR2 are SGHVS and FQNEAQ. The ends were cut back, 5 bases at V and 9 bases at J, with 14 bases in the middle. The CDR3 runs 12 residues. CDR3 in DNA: TGTGCCAGCAGCCTCGAGGCCCCCGGGCAGTACTTC. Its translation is CASSLEAPGQYF.

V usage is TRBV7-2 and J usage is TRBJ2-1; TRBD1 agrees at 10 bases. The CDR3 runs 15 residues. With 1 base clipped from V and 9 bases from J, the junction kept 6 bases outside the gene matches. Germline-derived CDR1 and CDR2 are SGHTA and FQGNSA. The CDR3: CASSLEIGTGAEQFF. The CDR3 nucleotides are TGTGCCAGCAGCTTAGAAATTGGGACAGGGGCTGAGCAGTTCTTC. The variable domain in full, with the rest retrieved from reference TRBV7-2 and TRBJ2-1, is GAGVSQSPSNKVTEKGKDVELRCDPISGHTALYWYRQSLGQGLEFLIYFQGNSAPDKSGLPSDRFSAERTGGSVSTLTIQRTQQEDSAVYLCASSLEIGTGAEQFFGPGTRLTVL.

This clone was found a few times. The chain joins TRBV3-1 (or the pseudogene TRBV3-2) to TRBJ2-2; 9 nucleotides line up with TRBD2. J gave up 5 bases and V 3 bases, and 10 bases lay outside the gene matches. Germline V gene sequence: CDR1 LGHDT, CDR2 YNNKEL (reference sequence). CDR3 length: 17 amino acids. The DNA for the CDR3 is TGTGCCAGCAGCCATATCGCGGGGGGGCCCATGACCGGGGAGCTGTTTTTT. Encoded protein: CASSHIAGGPMTGELFF.

In DNA, the CDR3 is TGTGCCAGCAGCGCCTCGACAGTGAGTACAGATACGCAGTATTTT. As protein: CASSASTVSTDTQYF. The chain joins TRBV9 to TRBJ2-3, with TRBD1 as a possible D gene (5 bases). The germline CDR1 and CDR2 sequences are SGDLS and YYNGEE. The CDR3 runs to 15 residues. The germline V and J ends were trimmed by 3 bases and 3 bases, with 14 bases remaining between them. The full variable domain, in which reference TRBV9 and TRBJ2-3 provide the parts outside the CDR3, is DSGVTQTPKHLITATGQRVTLRCSPRSGDLSVYWYQQSLDQGLQFLIQYYNGEERAKGNILERFSAQQFPDLHSELNLSSLELGDSALYFCASSASTVSTDTQYFGPGTRLTVL.

CDR3 nucleotide sequence: TGTGCCAGCAGCCACGGCAGGGGATCGGGCTACGAGCAGTACTTC. Amino acids: CASSHGRGSGYEQYF. The chain joins TRBV7-8 to TRBJ2-7, with D perhaps matching TRBD1 (6 bases). Germline V gene sequence: CDR1 SGHVS, CDR2 FQNEAQ. This CDR3 has 15 residues. The V gene lost 5 bases and the J gene lost 3 bases, with 17 bases spanning the gap.

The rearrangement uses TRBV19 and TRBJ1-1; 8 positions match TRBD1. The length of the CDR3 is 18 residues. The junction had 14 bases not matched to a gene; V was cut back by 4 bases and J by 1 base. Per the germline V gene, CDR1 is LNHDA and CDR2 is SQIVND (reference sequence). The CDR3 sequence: CASSTQTGGWSANTEAFF. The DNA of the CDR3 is TGTGCCAGTAGTACCCAAACAGGGGGGTGGTCAGCGAACACTGAAGCTTTCTTT.

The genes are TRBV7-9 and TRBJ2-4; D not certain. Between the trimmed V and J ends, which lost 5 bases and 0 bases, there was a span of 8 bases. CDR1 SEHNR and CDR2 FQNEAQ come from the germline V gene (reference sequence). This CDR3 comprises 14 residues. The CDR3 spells CASSPGSAKNIQYF. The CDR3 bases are TGTGCCAGCAGCCCCGGGTCAGCCAAAAACATTCAGTACTTC.

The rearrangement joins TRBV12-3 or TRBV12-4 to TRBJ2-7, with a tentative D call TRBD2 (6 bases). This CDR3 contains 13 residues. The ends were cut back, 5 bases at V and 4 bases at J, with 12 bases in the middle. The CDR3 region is CASSGGKPYEQYF. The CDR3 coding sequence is TGTGCCAGCAGTGGAGGGAAGCCTTACGAGCAGTACTTC.